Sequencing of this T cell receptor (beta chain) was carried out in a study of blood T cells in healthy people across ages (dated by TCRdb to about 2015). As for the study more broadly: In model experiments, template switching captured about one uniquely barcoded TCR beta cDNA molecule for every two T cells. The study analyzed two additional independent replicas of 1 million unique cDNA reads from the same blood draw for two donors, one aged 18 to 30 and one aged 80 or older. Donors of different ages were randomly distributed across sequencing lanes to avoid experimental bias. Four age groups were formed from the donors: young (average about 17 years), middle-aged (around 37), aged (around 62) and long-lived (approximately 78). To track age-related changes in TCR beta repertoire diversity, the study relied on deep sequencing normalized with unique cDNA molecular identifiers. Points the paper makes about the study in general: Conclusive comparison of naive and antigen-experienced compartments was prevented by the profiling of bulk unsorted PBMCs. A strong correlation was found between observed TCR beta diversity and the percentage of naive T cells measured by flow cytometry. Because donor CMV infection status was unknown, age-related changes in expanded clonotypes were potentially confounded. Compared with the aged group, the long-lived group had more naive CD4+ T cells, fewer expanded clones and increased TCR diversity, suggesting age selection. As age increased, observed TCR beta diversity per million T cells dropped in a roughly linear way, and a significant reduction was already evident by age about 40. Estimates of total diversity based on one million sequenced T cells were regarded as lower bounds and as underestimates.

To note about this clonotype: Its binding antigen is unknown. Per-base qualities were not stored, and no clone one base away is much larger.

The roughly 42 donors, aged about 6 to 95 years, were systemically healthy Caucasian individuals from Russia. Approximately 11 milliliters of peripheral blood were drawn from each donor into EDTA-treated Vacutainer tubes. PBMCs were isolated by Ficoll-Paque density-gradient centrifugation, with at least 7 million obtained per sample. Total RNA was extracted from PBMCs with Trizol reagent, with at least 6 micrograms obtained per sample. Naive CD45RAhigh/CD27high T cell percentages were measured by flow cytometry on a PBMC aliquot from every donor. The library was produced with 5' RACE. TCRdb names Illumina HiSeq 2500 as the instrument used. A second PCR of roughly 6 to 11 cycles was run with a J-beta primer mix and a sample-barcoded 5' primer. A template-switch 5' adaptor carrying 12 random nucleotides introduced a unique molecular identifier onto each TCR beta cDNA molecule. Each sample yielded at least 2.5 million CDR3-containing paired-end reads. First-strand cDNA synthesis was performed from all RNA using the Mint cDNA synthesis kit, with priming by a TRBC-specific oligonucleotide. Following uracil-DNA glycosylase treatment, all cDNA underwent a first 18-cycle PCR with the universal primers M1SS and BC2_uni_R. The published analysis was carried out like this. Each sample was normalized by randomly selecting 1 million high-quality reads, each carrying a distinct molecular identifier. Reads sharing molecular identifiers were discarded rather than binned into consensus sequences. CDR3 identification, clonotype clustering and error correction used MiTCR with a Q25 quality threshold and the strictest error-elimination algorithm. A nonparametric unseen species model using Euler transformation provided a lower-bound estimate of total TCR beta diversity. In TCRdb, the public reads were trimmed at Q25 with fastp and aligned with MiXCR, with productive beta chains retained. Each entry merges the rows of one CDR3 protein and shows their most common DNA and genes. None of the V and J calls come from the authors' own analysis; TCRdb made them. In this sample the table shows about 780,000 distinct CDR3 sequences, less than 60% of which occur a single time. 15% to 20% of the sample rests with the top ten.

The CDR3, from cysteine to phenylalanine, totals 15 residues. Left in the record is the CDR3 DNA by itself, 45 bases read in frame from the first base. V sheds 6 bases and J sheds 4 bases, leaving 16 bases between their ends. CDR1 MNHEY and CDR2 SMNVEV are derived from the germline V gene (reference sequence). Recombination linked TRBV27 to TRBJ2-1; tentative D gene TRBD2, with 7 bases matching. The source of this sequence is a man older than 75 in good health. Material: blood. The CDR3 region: CASRGGGGEYNEQFF. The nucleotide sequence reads TGTGCCAGCAGGGGGGGAGGGGGTGAATACAATGAGCAGTTCTTC.